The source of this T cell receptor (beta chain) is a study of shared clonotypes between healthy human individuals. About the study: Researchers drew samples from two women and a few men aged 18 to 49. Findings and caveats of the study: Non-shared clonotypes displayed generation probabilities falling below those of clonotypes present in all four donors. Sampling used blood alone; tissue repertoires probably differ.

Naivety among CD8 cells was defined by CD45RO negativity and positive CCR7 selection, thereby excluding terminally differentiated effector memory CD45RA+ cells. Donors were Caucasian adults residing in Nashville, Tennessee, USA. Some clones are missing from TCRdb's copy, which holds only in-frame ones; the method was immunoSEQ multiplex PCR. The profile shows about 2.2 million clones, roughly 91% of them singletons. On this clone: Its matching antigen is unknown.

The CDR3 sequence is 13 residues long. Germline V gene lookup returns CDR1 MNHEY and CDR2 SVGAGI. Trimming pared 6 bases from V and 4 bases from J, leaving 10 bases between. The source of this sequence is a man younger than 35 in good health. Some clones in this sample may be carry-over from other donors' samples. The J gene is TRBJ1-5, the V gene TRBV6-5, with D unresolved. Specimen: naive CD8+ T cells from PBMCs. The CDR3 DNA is TGTGCCAGCAGATCGAGTTTTAATCAGCCCCAGCATTTT. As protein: CASRSSFNQPQHF.